In its sample, the clone carrying this T cell receptor beta chain was seen once. The antigen is not known. The V gene's germline CDR1 is SGHDT and CDR2 YYEEEE. CDR3 length equals 14 residues. V was clipped by 3 bases and J by 5 bases; unmatched bases: 5. Both 60 Vbeta primers and 13 Jbeta primers went into the PCR. Original processing notes: A later analysis tallied 80 million or so unique TCR beta chains, approximately 10 million of them shared. Produced via immunoSEQ multiplex PCR; TCRdb's table is partial and in-frame only. V and J calls and clone size are those listed in that table; D and trimming were worked out from the DNA. The sample yields about 150,000 clones, about 80% seen once. These data are taken from a study of cytomegalovirus exposure and HLA in healthy donors. Study-wide results and limits: Reports indicated that the classifier achieved high specificity and sensitivity in diagnosing cytomegalovirus status. Later on, a genetic analysis was performed. It linked a missense variant in DCLRE1C with V- and J-gene trimming of TCR beta.

The receptor was derived from a man aged 30 to 45 in good health and CMV-seropositive. Sequencing was performed on PBMCs. The chain recombines TRBV5-6 with TRBJ2-1, with TRBD2 matching 7 bases. Written as DNA, the CDR3 is TGTGCCAGCAGCTATGGGGGGGTTAACAATGAGCAGTTCTTC. Its protein is CASSYGGVNNEQFF. Filled out from reference TRBV5-6 and TRBJ2-1, the complete variable domain reads DAGVTQSPTHLIKTRGQQVTLRCSPKSGHDTVSWYQQALGQGPQFIFQYYEEEERQRGNFPDRFSGHQFPNYSSELNVNALLLGDSALYLCASSYGGVNNEQFFGPGTRLTVL.